These 24 T cell receptor beta chains came from one sample sequenced in a study of cytomegalovirus exposure and HLA in healthy donors. Amplification used 60 Vbeta primers and 13 Jbeta primers. Produced via immunoSEQ multiplex PCR; TCRdb's table is partial and in-frame only. The data show a few hundred thousand clones, over 65% seen once. What was sequenced was PBMCs. The receptor set was obtained from a woman aged 25 to 39 in good health and CMV-seronegative.

V usage is TRBV4-1 and J usage is TRBJ1-5; D not resolved. This CDR3 has 17 amino acids. V was trimmed by 0 bases and J by 6 bases, leaving 18 bases between them. The germline gives CDR1 MGHRA, CDR2 YSYEKL. The CDR3 DNA is TGCGCCAGCAGCCAAGATCTAGGAGGGTGGGTGACTCAGCCCCAGCATTTT. Translation: CASSQDLGGWVTQPQHF.

The CDR3 DNA reads as TGCGCCAGCAGTCAATCCGGGACTAGAGATAGCTACGAGCAGTACTTC. Its translation: CASSQSGTRDSYEQYF. The chain recombines TRBV23-1 with TRBJ2-7; 8 bases are shared with TRBD2. TRBV23-1 is assigned to the ORF class and has an uncertain function. This CDR3 spans 16 amino acids. The V gene end was trimmed by 0 bases and the J gene end by 3 bases; junction bases not matched to a gene: 7.

The chain recombines TRBV7-6 with TRBJ2-7, with 12 bases that match TRBD2. J gave up 5 bases and V 5 bases, and 4 bases lay outside the gene matches. Germline V gene sequence: CDR1 SGHVS, CDR2 FNYEAQ. This CDR3 has 14 residues. CDR3 DNA sequence: TGTGCCAGCAGCCAAGGACTAGCGGGGAACGAGCAGTACTTC. This translates into CASSQGLAGNEQYF.

In its sample, this clone was seen a few times. The V and J genes are TRBV12-5 and TRBJ1-1; D unclear. The CDR3 loop spans 14 amino acids. Germline CDR1 LGHNT, CDR2 FRNRAP. Trimming took 2 bases from V and 1 from J, leaving 8 bases between them. The CDR3 DNA follows: TGTGCTAGTGGTTTGACGGGTGGGAACACTGAAGCTTTCTTT. Translating it yields CASGLTGGNTEAFF.

This clone was counted between two and nine times. The V and J genes are TRBV19 and TRBJ2-2; D might be TRBD1 (5 bases). Trimming stripped 1 base from V and 5 bases from J, with 8 bases between. The CDR3 extends over 14 amino acids. Germline CDR1 reads LNHDA; CDR2 reads SQIVND (reference sequence). CDR3 nucleotides: TGTGCCAGTAGTATAGCTCAGGGAACCGGGGAGCTGTTTTTT. Amino acids: CASSIAQGTGELFF.

The count of this clone is one. The rearrangement links TRBV19 to TRBJ2-7; no firm D call. The CDR3 covers 12 residues. V was pared by 7 bases and J by 0 bases, with 7 bases between. Germline-derived CDR1 and CDR2 are LNHDA and SQIVND (reference sequence). This CDR3 is CASMSLSYEQYF. For the CDR3, the DNA is TGTGCCAGTATGTCCCTCTCCTACGAGCAGTACTTC. The whole variable domain, remainder taken from reference TRBV19 and TRBJ2-7, is DGGITQSPKYLFRKEGQNVTLSCEQNLNHDAMYWYRQDPGQGLRLIYYSQIVNDFQKGDIAEGYSVSREKKESFPLTVTSAQKNPTAFYLCASMSLSYEQYFGPGTRLTVT.

The chain employs TRBV5-1 and TRBJ2-7, with 10 positions matching TRBD1. Per the germline V gene, CDR1 is SGHRS and CDR2 is YFSETQ. The CDR3 is 15 amino acids. The junction had 6 bases not matched to a gene; V was cut back by 4 bases and J by 2 bases. Written as DNA, the CDR3 is TGCGCCAGCAGCGCGACAGGGGGCCTCGCCTACGAGCAGTACTTC. It translates to CASSATGGLAYEQYF. Filled out from reference TRBV5-1 and TRBJ2-7, the complete variable domain reads KAGVTQTPRYLIKTRGQQVTLSCSPISGHRSVSWYQQTPGQGLQFLFEYFSETQRNKGNFPGRFSGRQFSNSRSEMNVSTLELGDSALYLCASSATGGLAYEQYFGPGTRLTVT.

This clone was detected a few times. The chain is built from TRBV5-4 and TRBJ2-7; 13 positions match TRBD2. The V gene end was trimmed by 3 bases and the J gene end by 6 bases; junction bases not matched to a gene: 6. The CDR3 is 15 amino acids. Per the germline V gene, CDR1 is SGHNT and CDR2 is YYREEE (reference sequence). CDR3 DNA: TGTGCCAGCAGCTCGGGGACTAGCGGGGACATCGAGCAGTACTTC. It encodes CASSSGTSGDIEQYF.

The chain carries TRBV15 and TRBJ1-2; 11 bases match TRBD1. The V segment lost 0 bases and the J segment 8 bases; nucleotides outside the gene matches: 8. Germline CDR1 LNHNV, CDR2 YYDKDF (reference sequence). The CDR3 has 16 amino acids. The CDR3 spells CATSRDQIRTGGGYTF. DNA of the CDR3: TGTGCCACCAGCAGAGATCAGATTAGGACAGGGGGCGGCTACACCTTC.

Points on this clone: The germline gene is not matched at one end of the junction; a read error may be the cause. The V gene is TRBV6-1, the J gene TRBJ2-5, with 9 positions matching TRBD2. The length of the CDR3 is 16 residues. Germline assignment: CDR1 MNHNS and CDR2 SASEGT. CDR3: CASSEARRGGQGTQYF. For the CDR3, the DNA is TGTGCCAGCAGTGAAGCGCGGCGGGGGGGCCAAGGGACCCAGTACTTC.

The rearrangement links TRBV9 to TRBJ2-5, with TRBD1 matching 7 bases. The germline CDR1 and CDR2 sequences are SGDLS and YYNGEE. This CDR3 comprises 15 residues. The V segment lost 0 bases and the J segment 5 bases; nucleotides outside the gene matches: 7. The CDR3 region is CASSVGDRSEETQYF. As DNA, the CDR3 is TGTGCCAGCAGCGTAGGGGACAGAAGTGAGGAGACCCAGTACTTC.

This rearrangement joins TRBV19 to TRBJ2-2, with D uncertain. The CDR3 is made up of 14 amino acids. Trimming shortened V by 8 bases and J by 1 base, and 11 bases separated the two germline ends. Germline assignment: CDR1 LNHDA and CDR2 SQIVND (reference sequence). The CDR3: CASARQENTGELFF. The CDR3 region has the DNA TGTGCCAGTGCAAGGCAGGAGAACACCGGGGAGCTGTTTTTT. The whole variable domain, remainder taken from reference TRBV19 and TRBJ2-2, is DGGITQSPKYLFRKEGQNVTLSCEQNLNHDAMYWYRQDPGQGLRLIYYSQIVNDFQKGDIAEGYSVSREKKESFPLTVTSAQKNPTAFYLCASARQENTGELFFGEGSRLTVL.

This clone has just one count. CDR3 DNA sequence: TGTGCCAGCAGTGACGGACAGGGGGGCGATTCACCCCTCCACTTT. This translates into CASSDGQGGDSPLHF. The gene calls are TRBV6-4 and TRBJ1-6, with 10 nucleotides matching TRBD1. This CDR3 contains 15 residues. Germline CDR1 MRHNA, CDR2 SNTAGT. J gave up 8 bases and V 2 bases, and 3 bases lay outside the gene matches.

The V and J genes are TRBV27 and TRBJ2-2; D unclear. Trimming shortened V by 4 bases and J by 6 bases, and 12 bases separated the two germline ends. This CDR3 spans 14 amino acids. Per germline, CDR1 MNHEY and CDR2 SMNVEV (reference sequence). CDR3 in amino acids: CASSSVPLSGELFF. Here the CDR3 DNA reads TGTGCCAGCAGTTCCGTCCCCCTTTCCGGGGAGCTGTTTTTT.

The rearrangement links TRBV28 to TRBJ2-7; 12 positions agree with TRBD2. CDR3 size: 15 residues. The germline CDR1 and CDR2 sequences are MDHEN and SYDVKM. V shed 6 bases and J 1 base; nucleotides not matched to a gene: 4. DNA for the CDR3: TGTGCCAGCAGAGGACTAGCGGGACTTTCCTACGAGCAGTACTTC. It translates to CASRGLAGLSYEQYF.

V is TRBV7-9 and J is TRBJ1-1; D might be TRBD1 (6 bases). Trimming cost V 1 base and J 5 bases, with 14 bases left between them. CDR1 and CDR2 (germline): SEHNR, FQNEAQ (reference sequence). The CDR3 sequence is 15 residues long. Here the CDR3 DNA reads TGTGCCAGCAGCTTAGTGGGGGCCCTGGTGACTGAAGCTTTCTTT. It is translated as CASSLVGALVTEAFF.

CDR3 DNA: TGTGCCAGCAGGGGGACTAGCGGGGTAGAGCAGTTCTTC. Its translation is CASRGTSGVEQFF. The chain combines TRBV9 with TRBJ2-1; 13 positions agree with TRBD2. The trim removed 5 bases at V and 10 bases at J, leaving 3 bases unmatched. The germline V gene encodes CDR1 SGDLS and CDR2 YYNGEE. This CDR3 comprises 13 residues.

The rearrangement joins TRBV6-1 to TRBJ2-7, with D perhaps matching TRBD2 (6 bases). The V gene lost 5 bases and the J gene lost 5 bases, with 13 bases spanning the gap. The CDR3 contains 13 residues. Germline-derived CDR1 and CDR2 are MNHNS and SASEGT. The CDR3 bases are TGTGCCAGCAGTCCTCGGGGGTCCCACGAGCAGTACTTC. Encoded protein: CASSPRGSHEQYF.

The chain uses TRBV19 and TRBJ1-5, with TRBD1 identical over 11 bases. V shed 3 bases, J shed 5 bases, and the junction held 3 bases outside the gene matches. The CDR3 spans 15 residues. Germline loops: CDR1 LNHDA, CDR2 SQIVND (reference sequence). The CDR3 nucleotides read TGTGCCAGTAGTATGGGGGACAGGGGGTATCAGCCCCAGCATTTT. Translating it yields CASSMGDRGYQPQHF.

The rearrangement links TRBV25-1 to TRBJ2-1; TRBD2 matches 11 bases. Germline loops: CDR1 MGHDK, CDR2 SYGVNS. This CDR3 has 15 residues. V trimming: 8 bases; J trimming: 2 bases; junction bases outside the gene matches: 5. In DNA form, the CDR3 reads TGTGCCAGCCTTCTGACTAGCGGGACCTACAATGAGCAGTTCTTC. Protein product: CASLLTSGTYNEQFF.

This clone was recorded once. The chain links TRBV5-1 to TRBJ2-7, with 8 bases matching TRBD1. After removal of 4 bases from V and 3 bases from J, the junction contained 12 bases not matched to a gene. Germline V gene lookup returns CDR1 SGHRS and CDR2 YFSETQ. This CDR3 is built from 16 residues. This chain's CDR3 is CASSPKKDRVDYEQYF. The CDR3 nucleotides read TGCGCCAGCAGCCCGAAGAAGGACAGGGTGGACTACGAGCAGTACTTC.

V and J are TRBV2 and TRBJ2-7, with D uncertain. V was shortened by 2 bases and J by 6 bases, with 8 bases between the two germline ends. Per the germline V gene, CDR1 is SNHLY and CDR2 is FYNNEI. The length of the CDR3 is 12 residues. CDR3: CASSENLREQYF. For the CDR3, the DNA is TGTGCCAGCAGTGAAAATCTACGCGAGCAGTACTTC.

V gene TRBV6-1 combines with J gene TRBJ2-1, with 8 bases aligning to TRBD1. The CDR3 is made up of 15 amino acids. Germline assignment: CDR1 MNHNS and CDR2 SASEGT. V shed 4 bases, J shed 5 bases, and the junction held 7 bases outside the gene matches. Here the CDR3 reads CASSGIRDRNNEQFF. The CDR3 DNA reads as TGTGCCAGCAGTGGTATCAGGGACAGGAACAATGAGCAGTTCTTC.

The sample holds one count of this clone. The rearrangement joins TRBV7-8 to TRBJ1-5; 7 bases are a match to TRBD1. In germline, CDR1 is SGHVS, CDR2 FQNEAQ. The V gene end was trimmed by 5 bases and the J gene end by 5 bases; junction bases not matched to a gene: 0. The CDR3 extends over 12 amino acids. CDR3 in DNA: TGTGCCAGCAGCACAGGGGATCAGCCCCAGCATTTT. Translated: CASSTGDQPQHF.